Listed below are T cell receptor beta chains from one sample, sequenced in a study of shared clonotypes between healthy human individuals. TCRdb's copy holds only in-frame clones and misses some; the assay was immunoSEQ multiplex PCR. The data hold some 2 million clones, with less than 95% observed a single time. The sample was naive CD8+ T cells sorted from blood. These receptors were obtained from a man aged 18 to 29 in good health. CDR3s include the opening cysteine and the closing phenylalanine or tryptophan.

j_call: TRBJ2-7
v_call: TRBV6-5
cdr3_aa: CASSYGIGTPRYF

j_call: TRBJ2-3
v_call: TRBV4-3
cdr3_aa: CASSHFLGGEDTQYF

j_call: TRBJ2-4
v_call: TRBV11-2
cdr3_aa: CASSSLGGLNIQYF

j_call: TRBJ2-3
v_call: TRBV27
cdr3_aa: CASSLTLADTQYF

j_call: TRBJ2-7
v_call: TRBV29-1
cdr3_aa: CSGGGGESYEQYF

j_call: TRBJ2-7
v_call: TRBV29-1
cdr3_aa: CSVEVAGGDSGTYSYEQYF

j_call: TRBJ1-2
v_call: TRBV29-1
cdr3_aa: CSVWVNAGDYGYTF

j_call: TRBJ2-7
v_call: TRBV6-1
cdr3_aa: CASSEGTSGPYEQYF

j_call: TRBJ2-7
v_call: TRBV30
cdr3_aa: CAWSAKGRPSYEQYF

j_call: TRBJ2-3
v_call: TRBV11-3
cdr3_aa: CASRRGTGGTDTQYF

j_call: TRBJ2-7
v_call: TRBV27
cdr3_aa: CATGQGGTYEQYF

j_call: TRBJ2-7
v_call: TRBV19
cdr3_aa: CATDSGDYEQYF

j_call: TRBJ2-7
v_call: TRBV6-5
cdr3_aa: CASKSGQEQYF

j_call: TRBJ2-3
v_call: TRBV11-3
cdr3_aa: CASSWVRPGTSPSTDTQYF

j_call: TRBJ2-7
v_call: TRBV9
cdr3_aa: CASSPGGVSFSYEQYF

j_call: TRBJ2-5
v_call: TRBV28
cdr3_aa: CASSPRQGAETQYF

j_call: TRBJ2-2
v_call: TRBV29-1
cdr3_aa: CSVVGQGNTGELFF

j_call: TRBJ2-5
v_call: TRBV13
cdr3_aa: CASSLEGSQETQYF

j_call: TRBJ2-1
v_call: TRBV28
cdr3_aa: CASSHSGGRVNEQFF

j_call: TRBJ2-5
v_call: TRBV5-1
cdr3_aa: CASSQPEPLKTQYF

j_call: TRBJ1-6
v_call: TRBV6-5
cdr3_aa: CASSPDLAPPLHF